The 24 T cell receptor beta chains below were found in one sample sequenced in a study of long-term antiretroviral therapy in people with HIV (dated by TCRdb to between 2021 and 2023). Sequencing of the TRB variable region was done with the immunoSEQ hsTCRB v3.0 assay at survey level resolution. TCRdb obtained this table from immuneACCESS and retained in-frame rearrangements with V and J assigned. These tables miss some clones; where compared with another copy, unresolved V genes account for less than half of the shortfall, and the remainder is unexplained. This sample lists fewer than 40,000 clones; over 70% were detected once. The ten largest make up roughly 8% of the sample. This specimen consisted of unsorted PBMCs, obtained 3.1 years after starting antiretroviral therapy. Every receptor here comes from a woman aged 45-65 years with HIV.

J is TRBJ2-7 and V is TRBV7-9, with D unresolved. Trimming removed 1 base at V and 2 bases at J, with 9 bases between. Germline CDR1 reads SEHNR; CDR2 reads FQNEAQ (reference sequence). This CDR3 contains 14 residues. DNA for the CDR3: TGTGCCAGCAGCTTAGTCGGCAGCCCCTACGAGCAGTACTTC. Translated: CASSLVGSPYEQYF.

This CDR3 is CASSPGVRLETDTQYF. The DNA for the CDR3 is TGCGCCAGCAGCCCGGGAGTTAGATTAGAGACAGATACGCAGTATTTT. V usage is TRBV4-1 and J usage is TRBJ2-3; perhaps TRBD2 as D (6 bases). Germline loops: CDR1 MGHRA, CDR2 YSYEKL. The CDR3 length is 16 residues. V was cut by 4 bases and J by 3 bases, with 17 bases left in between.

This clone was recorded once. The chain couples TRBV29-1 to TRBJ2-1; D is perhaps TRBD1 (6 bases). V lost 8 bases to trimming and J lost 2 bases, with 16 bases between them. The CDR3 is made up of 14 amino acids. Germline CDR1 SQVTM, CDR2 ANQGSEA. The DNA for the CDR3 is TGCAGCCTCGGCGAGGCAGGGGCCTACAATGAGCAGTTCTTC. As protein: CSLGEAGAYNEQFF.

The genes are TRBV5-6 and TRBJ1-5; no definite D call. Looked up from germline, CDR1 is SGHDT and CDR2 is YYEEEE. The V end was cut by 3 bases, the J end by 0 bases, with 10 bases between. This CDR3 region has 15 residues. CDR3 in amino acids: CASSSFSYSNQPQHF. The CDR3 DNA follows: TGTGCCAGCAGCTCCTTTAGTTATAGCAATCAGCCCCAGCATTTT.

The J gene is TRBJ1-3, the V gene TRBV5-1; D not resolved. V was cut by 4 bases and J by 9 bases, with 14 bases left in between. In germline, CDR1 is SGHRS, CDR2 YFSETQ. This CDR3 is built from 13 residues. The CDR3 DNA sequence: TGCGCCAGCAGCCCGGTAATACGAGGCACCATATATTTT. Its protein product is CASSPVIRGTIYF.

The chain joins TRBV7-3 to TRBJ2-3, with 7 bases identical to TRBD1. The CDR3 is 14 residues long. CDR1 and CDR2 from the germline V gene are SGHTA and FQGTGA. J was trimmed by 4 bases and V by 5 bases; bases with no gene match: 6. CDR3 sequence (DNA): TGTGCCAGCAGCAGAACAGGGGCGGCAGATACGCAGTATTTT. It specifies CASSRTGAADTQYF.

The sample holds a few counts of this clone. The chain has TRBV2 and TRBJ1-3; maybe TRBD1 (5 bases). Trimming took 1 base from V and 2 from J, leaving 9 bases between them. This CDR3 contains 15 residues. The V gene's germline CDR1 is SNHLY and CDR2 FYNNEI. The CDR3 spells CASSEGTGAGNTIYF. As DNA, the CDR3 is TGTGCCAGCAGTGAAGGAACAGGAGCTGGAAACACCATATATTTT.

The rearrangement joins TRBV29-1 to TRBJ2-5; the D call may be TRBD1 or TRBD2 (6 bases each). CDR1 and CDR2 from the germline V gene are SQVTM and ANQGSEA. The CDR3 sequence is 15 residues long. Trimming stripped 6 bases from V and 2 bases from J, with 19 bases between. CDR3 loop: CSVTRGAGEQETQYF. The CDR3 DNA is TGCAGCGTGACTAGGGGGGCGGGCGAACAAGAGACCCAGTACTTC.

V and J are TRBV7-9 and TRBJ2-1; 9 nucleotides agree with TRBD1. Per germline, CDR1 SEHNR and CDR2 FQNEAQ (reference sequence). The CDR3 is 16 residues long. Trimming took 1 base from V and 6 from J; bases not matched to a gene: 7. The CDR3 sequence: CASSLGDRGGLNEQFF. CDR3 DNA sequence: TGTGCCAGCAGCTTAGGTGACAGGGGGGGGCTCAATGAGCAGTTCTTC.

Here the CDR3 DNA reads TGTGCCAGCAGCACTAGGTCGACTTCGGGAACCGGGGAGCTGTTTTTT. It codes for CASSTRSTSGTGELFF. J is TRBJ2-2 and V is TRBV5-6; the D gene is possibly TRBD2 (5 bases). The ends were cut back, 4 bases at V and 5 bases at J, with 18 bases in the middle. Germline V gives CDR1 SGHDT, CDR2 YYEEEE. The CDR3 sequence is 16 residues long.

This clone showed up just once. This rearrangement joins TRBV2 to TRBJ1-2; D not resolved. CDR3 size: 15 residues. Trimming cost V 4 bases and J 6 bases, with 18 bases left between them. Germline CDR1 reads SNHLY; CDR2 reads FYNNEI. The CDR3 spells CASSAPRSSVDGYTF. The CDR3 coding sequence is TGTGCCAGCAGTGCCCCTAGGTCATCAGTGGATGGCTACACCTTC.

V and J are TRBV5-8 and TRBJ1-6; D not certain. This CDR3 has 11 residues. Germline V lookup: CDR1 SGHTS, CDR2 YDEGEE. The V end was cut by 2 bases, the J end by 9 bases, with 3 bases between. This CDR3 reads CASSLGSPLHF. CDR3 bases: TGTGCCAGCAGCTTAGGTTCACCCCTCCACTTT.

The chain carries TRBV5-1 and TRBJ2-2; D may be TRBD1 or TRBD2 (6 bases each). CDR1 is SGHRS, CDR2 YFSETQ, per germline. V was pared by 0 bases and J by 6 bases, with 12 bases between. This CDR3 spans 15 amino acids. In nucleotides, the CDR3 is TGCGCCAGCAGCTTGGTTGGGGGGCCCCCCGGGGAGCTGTTTTTT. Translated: CASSLVGGPPGELFF.

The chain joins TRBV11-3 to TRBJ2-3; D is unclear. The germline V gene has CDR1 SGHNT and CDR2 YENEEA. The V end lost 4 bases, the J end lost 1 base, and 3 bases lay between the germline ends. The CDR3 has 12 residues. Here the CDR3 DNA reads TGTGCCAGCAGCTGGGGCACAGATACGCAGTATTTT. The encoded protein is CASSWGTDTQYF.

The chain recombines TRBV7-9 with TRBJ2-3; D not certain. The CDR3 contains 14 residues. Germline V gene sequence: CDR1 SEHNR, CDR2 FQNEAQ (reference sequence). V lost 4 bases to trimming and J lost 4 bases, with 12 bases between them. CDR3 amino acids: CASSSLLGADTQYF. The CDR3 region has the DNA TGTGCCAGCAGCTCCCTTCTCGGTGCAGATACGCAGTATTTT.

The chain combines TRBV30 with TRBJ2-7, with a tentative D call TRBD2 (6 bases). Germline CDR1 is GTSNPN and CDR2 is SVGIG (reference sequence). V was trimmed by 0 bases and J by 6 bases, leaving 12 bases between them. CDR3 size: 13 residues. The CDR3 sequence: CAWSVLVEGEQYF. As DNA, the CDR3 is TGTGCCTGGAGTGTACTAGTGGAGGGCGAGCAGTACTTC.

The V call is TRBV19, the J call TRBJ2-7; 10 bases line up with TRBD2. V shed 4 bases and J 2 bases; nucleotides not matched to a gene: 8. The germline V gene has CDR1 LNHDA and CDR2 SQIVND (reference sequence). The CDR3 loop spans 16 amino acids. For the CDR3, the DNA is TGTGCCAGTAGTACCCGGACTAGCGGCCCGACCTACGAGCAGTACTTC. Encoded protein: CASSTRTSGPTYEQYF.

CDR3 coding DNA: TGCGCCAGCAGCTTAAACCCGGGACAGACCACAGATACGCAGTATTTT. It yields the protein CASSLNPGQTTDTQYF. J is TRBJ2-3 and V is TRBV5-1, with 7 positions matching TRBD1. In germline, CDR1 is SGHRS, CDR2 YFSETQ. The CDR3 length is 16 residues. J was trimmed by 2 bases and V by 2 bases; bases with no gene match: 8.

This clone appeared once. The CDR3 sequence: CASSLRDRGVREQYV. As DNA, the CDR3 is TGTGCCAGCAGCCTCCGGGACAGGGGTGTTAGGGAGCAGTACGTC. The V call is TRBV5-6, the J call TRBJ2-7; 10 nucleotides line up with TRBD1. This CDR3 has 15 amino acids. Trimming at V came to 4 bases and at J to 7 bases, leaving 11 bases not matched to a gene. Germline CDR1 SGHDT, CDR2 YYEEEE.

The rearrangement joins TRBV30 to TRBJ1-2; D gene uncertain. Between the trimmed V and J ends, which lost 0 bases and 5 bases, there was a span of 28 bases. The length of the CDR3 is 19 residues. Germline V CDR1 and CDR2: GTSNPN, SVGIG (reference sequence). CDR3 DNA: TGTGCCTGGAGTGTATTTAGTATCCGAGCGGAGGAGAGTCCATATGGCTACACCTTC. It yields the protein CAWSVFSIRAEESPYGYTF.

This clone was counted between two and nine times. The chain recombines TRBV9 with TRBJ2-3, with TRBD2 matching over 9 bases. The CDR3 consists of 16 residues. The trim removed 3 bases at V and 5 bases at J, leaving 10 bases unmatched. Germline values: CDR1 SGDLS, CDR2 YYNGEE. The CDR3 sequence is CASSASIAGAGDTQYF. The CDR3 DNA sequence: TGTGCCAGCAGCGCATCTATAGCGGGGGCGGGAGATACGCAGTATTTT.

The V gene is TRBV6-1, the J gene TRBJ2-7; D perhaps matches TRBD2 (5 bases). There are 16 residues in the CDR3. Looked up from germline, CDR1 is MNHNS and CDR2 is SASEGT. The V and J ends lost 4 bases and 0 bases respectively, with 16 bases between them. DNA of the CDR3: TGTGCCAGCAGTGGGGTGGCGGGTTTTAGCTCCTACGAGCAGTACTTC. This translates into CASSGVAGFSSYEQYF.

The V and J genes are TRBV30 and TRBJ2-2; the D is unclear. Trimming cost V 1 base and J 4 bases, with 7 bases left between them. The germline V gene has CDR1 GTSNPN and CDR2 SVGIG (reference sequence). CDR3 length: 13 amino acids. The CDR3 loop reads CAWSELPTGELFF. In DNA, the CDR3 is TGTGCCTGGAGTGAGTTACCCACCGGGGAGCTGTTTTTT.

The CDR3 region has the DNA TGTGCCAGCAGCTTCACAGGGGCCGGGGCAGATACGCAGTATTTT. Amino acid sequence: CASSFTGAGADTQYF. The gene calls are TRBV7-3 and TRBJ2-3; 7 nucleotides align to TRBD1. The ends lost 3 bases at V and 4 bases at J; junction bases unmatched: 7. This CDR3 has 15 residues. Germline V CDR1 and CDR2: SGHTA, FQGTGA.